This T cell receptor beta chain was sequenced in a study of identical twins. Study outcomes and limitations: The presence of invariant MAIT and iNKT cells could partly confound analyses of zero-insertion sequences. With abundant cord blood beta clonotypes, insertions were fewer; memory repertoires showed no such pattern.

Template switching introduced a universal primer site, and the cDNA bore unique molecular identifiers. TCRdb independently ran MiXCR on the 5' RACE reads; one entry per CDR3 protein. The table lists 1,800,000 or so distinct CDR3 sequences, 32% of them singletons. Concerning this clonotype: As yet, its antigen is unknown. Germline and junction disagree at one end, which may indicate a read error.

The CDR3 length is 15 residues. CDR1 and CDR2 from the germline V gene are SGHAT and FQNNGV. The receptor was isolated from a newborn girl in good health. Material for sequencing was cord blood. The chain couples TRBV11-2 to TRBJ2-1; D possibly uses TRBD1 or TRBD2 (5 bases each). In nucleotides, the CDR3 is TGTGCCAGCAGCATAGAGGGGAAGTCCTACAATGAGCAGTTCTTC. Translated: CASSIEGKSYNEQFF.